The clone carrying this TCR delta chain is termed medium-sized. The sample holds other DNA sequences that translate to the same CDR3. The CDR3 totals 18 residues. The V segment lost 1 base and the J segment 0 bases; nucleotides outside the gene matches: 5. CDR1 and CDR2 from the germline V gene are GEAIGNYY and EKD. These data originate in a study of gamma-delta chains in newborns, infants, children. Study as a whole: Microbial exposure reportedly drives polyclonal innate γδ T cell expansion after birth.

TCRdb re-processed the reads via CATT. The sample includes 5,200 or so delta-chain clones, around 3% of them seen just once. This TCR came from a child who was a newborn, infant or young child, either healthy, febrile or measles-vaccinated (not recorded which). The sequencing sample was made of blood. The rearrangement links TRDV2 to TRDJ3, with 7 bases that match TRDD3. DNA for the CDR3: TGTGCCTGTGACACTGGGGGACCAAGCTCCTGGGACACCCGACAGATGTTTTTC. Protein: CACDTGGPSSWDTRQMFF.